Here is one T cell receptor beta chain with its context. This clonotype was counted only a few times. The clone's antigen remains unknown. No clone much larger than this one lies a single base away; base qualities are absent. TCR cDNA was made using 5'RACE template switching, a step that added a universal primer site and unique molecular identifiers. Priming for cDNA synthesis came from both the TCR alpha and TCR beta constant segments. Two PCR steps were used to amplify libraries, with sample barcodes and sequencing adapters being added in the second step. Sequencing of the libraries was done on either Illumina HiSeq 2500 (2x100 bp) or NovaSeq (2x150 bp). In the original analysis: Demultiplexing of reads and collapsing into UMI consensus sequences were performed with MIGEC, and V(D)J alignment was carried out with MiXCR. Clonotypes responding to the vaccine were identified with edgeR on replicate PBMC samples, with the criteria of FDR below 0.01 and a log2 fold change above 5 up to day 15. Bulk clonotypes were assigned CD4 or CD8 identity according to which sequenced CD4 or CD8 repertoire held them at higher abundance. TCRdb reprocessed the public reads (quality trimming at Q25 with fastp, clone calling with MiXCR) and kept in-frame beta chains. Each CDR3 protein gets just one entry, which takes the most common genes and DNA from the rows behind it. Clone size and V and J calls follow TCRdb, not the original study. Across this sample there are fewer than 450,000 distinct CDR3 sequences, with roughly 10% seen only once. Around 20% of the sample is held by the ten biggest clonotypes.

This record comes from a study of T cells after yellow fever vaccination (dated 2019 in TCRdb). With regard to the full study: The SMART-Seq v4 Ultra Low Input RNA kit was used to prepare libraries from fractions with low cell numbers. To track T-cell clones before and after primary and booster YFV17D yellow fever vaccination, bulk TCR alpha and beta repertoires were sequenced longitudinally. The cohort comprised two healthy male donors, one aged 18 to 30 and one aged 30 to 40 years. Blood was drawn at multiple timepoints before and after primary and secondary immunization, with bulk PBMC replicates and cell subsets isolated. The study at large found these results: A small fraction of clonotypes showed up in both the CD4 and CD8 compartments, probably as a result of convergent recombination. Only a couple of donors were included in the study, so the extent to which the findings can be generalized is limited. The secondary T-cell response was weaker than the primary response but faster, peaking on day 5 instead of day 15. Because abundant contaminating clonotypes from the bulk population could be contained in FACS-sorted repertoires, computational filtering was required. After the booster, most clones that had expanded after primary vaccination were detected again (roughly 95% of CD4 and around nine tenths of CD8), suggesting broad maintenance of memory.

Including the terminal cysteine and phenylalanine, the CDR3 comprises 14 residues. Of the read, only the CDR3 DNA is kept; its 42 bases are in frame from base 1. CDR1 and CDR2, looked up from the germline V gene, are ENHRY and SYGVKD. The germline V and J ends show losses of 3 bases and 6 bases respectively, and no gene match explains 5 bases of the junction. The treatment or condition label of this sample denotes: live attenuated yellow fever vaccine strain. Two biological replicates of bulk PBMCs were collected at each blood-draw timepoint. PBMCs were isolated from peripheral blood using a standard Ficoll-Paque protocol. TriZol was used to extract RNA from bulk PBMCs, CD4 and CD8 fractions, and dextramer-positive and dextramer-negative fractions.

The material sequenced was PBMCs, taken on the day of the first yellow fever vaccination. Rearrangement joined TRBV10-3 to TRBJ1-2, and TRBD1 matches 9 of the central bases. The TCR sequence derives from a young man who received the YFV17D yellow fever vaccine. CDR3 sequence: CAISDLDRGDGYTF. Here is the DNA: TGTGCCATCAGTGACTTAGACAGGGGGGATGGCTACACCTTC.